This T cell receptor beta chain emerged from a study of blood T cell repertoires in COVID-19. Assay used: immunoSEQ multiplex PCR; TCRdb lists only in-frame clones, some missing. The table lists roughly 410,000 clones, more than 70% of them singletons. This clonotype originated in a woman aged 55-70 years with COVID-19, enrolled during active disease. The sequenced material came from peripheral blood.

CDR3 bases: TGCAGCGTTGAAGACGGAGGGGCGCTTGAGCAGTACTTC. Translating it yields CSVEDGGALEQYF. This rearrangement joins TRBV29-1 to TRBJ2-7; maybe TRBD2 (6 bases). The V gene lost 0 bases and the J gene lost 7 bases, with 13 bases spanning the gap. The germline CDR1 and CDR2 sequences are SQVTM and ANQGSEA. The CDR3 covers 13 residues.